These T cell receptor beta chains were read from a single sample in a study of glioma-infiltrating T cells after dendritic cell vaccination. TCRdb keeps only in-frame clones here, not all; method: immunoSEQ multiplex PCR. The sample has some 110,000 clones; 90% are singletons. Sequencing was performed on blood, taken after dendritic cell vaccination. The receptors stem from a human donor with glioblastoma. The CDR3 runs from the conserved cysteine through the conserved F or W. Fields, in order: clone size, J gene, CDR3 length, V gene, D gene, CDR3 protein, CDR3 DNA. A D gene is named only where the DNA matches it firmly. Not all rows give a size; the values are once, few, many and, for expanded clones, a class.

size: NA
J: TRBJ1-6
length: 15
V: TRBV10-3
D: TRBD1
CDR3: CAMSKDRGSNSPLHF
DNA: TGTGCCATGAGCAAGGACAGGGGGAGTAATTCCCCCCTCCACTTT

size: NA
J: TRBJ2-1
length: 16
V: TRBV11-2
D: TRBD2
CDR3: CASSLVLAGFNNEQFF
DNA: TGTGCCAGCAGCTTAGTGCTAGCGGGATTTAACAATGAGCAGTTCTTC

size: NA
J: TRBJ1-1
length: 13
V: TRBV6-5
D: TRBD1
CDR3: CASTKGAATEAFF
DNA: TGTGCCAGTACTAAGGGGGCGGCCACTGAAGCTTTCTTT

size: NA
J: TRBJ1-6
length: 15
V: TRBV10-3
D: TRBD1
CDR3: CAISEAGTARETLHF
DNA: TGTGCCATCAGTGAGGCCGGGACAGCAAGGGAGACCCTCCACTTT

size: NA
J: TRBJ1-1
length: 14
V: TRBV6-5
D: TRBD1
CDR3: CASSWDSLNTEAFF
DNA: TGTGCCAGCAGTTGGGACAGTTTGAACACTGAAGCTTTCTTT

size: NA
J: TRBJ2-6
length: 16
V: TRBV5-1
D: TRBD1
CDR3: CASSAQGSSGANVLTF
DNA: TGCGCCAGCAGCGCACAGGGGAGCTCTGGGGCCAACGTCCTGACTTTC

size: NA
J: TRBJ2-5
length: 16
V: TRBV2
D: NA
CDR3: CASSSGRSRPRETQYF
DNA: TGTGCCAGCAGTTCAGGGCGGTCTAGACCTAGAGAGACCCAGTACTTC

size: NA
J: TRBJ2-2
length: 15
V: TRBV5-1
D: NA
CDR3: CASSLVGQQTGELFF
DNA: TGCGCCAGCAGCTTGGTTGGGCAGCAGACCGGGGAGCTGTTTTTT

size: NA
J: TRBJ1-6
length: 17
V: TRBV5-1
D: NA
CDR3: CASSLALGSSSNSPLHF
DNA: TGCGCCAGCAGCTTGGCCTTGGGCAGCTCTTCCAATTCACCCCTCCACTTT

size: NA
J: TRBJ2-4
length: 15
V: TRBV4-1
D: TRBD2
CDR3: CASSPLAGGGDIQYF
DNA: TGCGCCAGCAGCCCCCTGGCGGGCGGGGGGGACATTCAGTACTTC

size: NA
J: TRBJ2-1
length: 15
V: TRBV9
D: TRBD2
CDR3: CASSQGASGTGEQFF
DNA: TGTGCCAGCAGCCAAGGGGCTAGCGGGACGGGGGAGCAGTTCTTC

size: NA
J: TRBJ1-4
length: 16
V: TRBV6-6
D: TRBD1
CDR3: CASSYLRQGLNEKLFF
DNA: TGTGCCAGCAGTTACCTGAGACAGGGCCTAAATGAAAAACTGTTTTTT

size: once
J: TRBJ2-7
length: 11
V: TRBV11-3
D: NA
CDR3: CASSSGYEQYF
DNA: TGTGCCAGCAGCAGCGGCTACGAGCAGTACTTC

size: NA
J: TRBJ2-5
length: 15
V: TRBV7-7
D: TRBD2
CDR3: CASSLGLAGFETQYF
DNA: TGTGCTAGCAGCTTGGGACTAGCGGGGTTCGAGACCCAGTACTTC

size: NA
J: TRBJ1-2
length: 16
V: TRBV18
D: NA
CDR3: CASSPVMDTSNYGYTF
DNA: TGTGCCAGCTCACCGGTAATGGACACCTCTAACTATGGCTACACCTTC

size: once
J: TRBJ2-7
length: 12
V: TRBV19
D: NA
CDR3: CASSIGGYEQYF
DNA: TGTGCCAGTAGTATCGGAGGTTACGAGCAGTACTTC

size: NA
J: TRBJ2-3
length: 16
V: TRBV25-1
D: TRBD2
CDR3: CASSGRLAKSTDTQYF
DNA: TGTGCCAGCAGTGGCAGACTAGCCAAATCCACAGATACGCAGTATTTT

size: NA
J: TRBJ2-7
length: 16
V: TRBV9
D: TRBD2
CDR3: CASSGVEAGGFNEQYF
DNA: TGTGCCAGCAGCGGGGTCGAAGCGGGGGGTTTTAACGAGCAGTACTTC

size: NA
J: TRBJ1-1
length: 14
V: TRBV12-5
D: TRBD1
CDR3: CASGSGQPNTEAFF
DNA: TGTGCTAGTGGTTCGGGACAGCCGAACACTGAAGCTTTCTTT

size: NA
J: TRBJ2-7
length: 13
V: TRBV5-4
D: NA
CDR3: CASSVGGSYEQYF
DNA: TGTGCCAGCAGTGTCGGGGGCTCCTACGAGCAGTACTTC

size: NA
J: TRBJ2-5
length: 15
V: TRBV2
D: TRBD1
CDR3: CASSPDRGGQETQYF
DNA: TGTGCCAGCAGTCCAGACAGGGGGGGACAAGAGACCCAGTACTTC

size: NA
J: TRBJ2-3
length: 16
V: TRBV5-6
D: NA
CDR3: CASSLQGHHGTDTQYF
DNA: TGTGCCAGCAGCTTACAGGGACATCACGGAACAGATACGCAGTATTTT

size: NA
J: TRBJ2-3
length: 14
V: TRBV29-1
D: TRBD2
CDR3: CSVATSGGQDTQYF
DNA: TGCAGCGTCGCCACTAGCGGGGGGCAGGATACGCAGTATTTT

size: NA
J: TRBJ2-1
length: 11
V: TRBV20-1
D: NA
CDR3: CSARSDNEQFF
DNA: TGCAGTGCTAGGAGTGACAATGAGCAGTTCTTC

size: NA
J: TRBJ1-1
length: 14
V: TRBV29-1
D: TRBD1
CDR3: CSVIRDRGHTEAFF
DNA: TGCAGCGTAATCCGGGACAGGGGGCACACTGAAGCTTTCTTT

size: few
J: TRBJ1-2
length: 15
V: TRBV5-1
D: TRBD1
CDR3: CASSSPGQGEDGYTF
DNA: TGCGCCAGCAGCTCCCCGGGACAGGGAGAAGACGGCTACACCTTC

size: NA
J: TRBJ2-7
length: 14
V: TRBV14
D: TRBD1
CDR3: CASSQWGQANEQYF
DNA: TGTGCCAGCAGCCAGTGGGGACAGGCCAACGAGCAGTACTTC

size: NA
J: TRBJ2-6
length: 17
V: TRBV15
D: TRBD1
CDR3: CATSRGTANSGANVLTF
DNA: TGTGCCACCAGCAGGGGGACAGCTAACTCTGGGGCCAACGTCCTGACTTTC

size: NA
J: TRBJ2-7
length: 13
V: TRBV4-1
D: NA
CDR3: CASSQMTFYEQYF
DNA: TGCGCCAGCAGCCAAATGACTTTCTACGAGCAGTACTTC

size: once
J: TRBJ2-5
length: 15
V: TRBV10-1
D: TRBD2
CDR3: CASSGGSGGGETQYF
DNA: TGCGCCAGCAGTGGAGGCAGCGGGGGCGGAGAGACCCAGTACTTC

size: NA
J: TRBJ2-6
length: 18
V: TRBV5-1
D: TRBD1
CDR3: CASSLGRQGLSGANVLTF
DNA: TGCGCCAGCAGCTTGGGGAGACAGGGCCTCTCTGGGGCCAACGTCCTGACTTTC

size: NA
J: TRBJ1-1
length: 16
V: TRBV6-1
D: NA
CDR3: CASSEQGGGGNTEAFF
DNA: TGTGCCAGCAGTGAGCAGGGCGGGGGCGGGAACACTGAAGCTTTCTTT